This T cell receptor beta chain was identified in a study of cytomegalovirus exposure and HLA in healthy donors. PCR amplification relied on 60 Vbeta primers (plus 13 Jbeta primers). Per the study methods: The authors later counted roughly 87 million unique TCR beta chains, 9.5 million to 11 million of them shared. The data were produced by immunoSEQ multiplex PCR, yet TCRdb's version contains in-frame clones alone and is incomplete. The V and J calls and clone size were taken over from that table, and D and trimming were inferred from the DNA. Found here are 150,000 to 200,000 clones, roughly four fifths of them singletons; the top ten hold about 4%. Germline CDR1 reads MNHNY; CDR2 reads SVGAGI (reference sequence). Between the trimmed V and J ends, which lost 2 bases and 3 bases, there was a span of 11 bases. This CDR3 has 15 residues.

This TCR was sampled from a man aged 50 or older in good health and CMV-seropositive. Sample: PBMCs. This chain connects TRBV6-6 to TRBJ1-3; D gene uncertain. CDR3 protein: CASSYGPPVGNTIYF. CDR3 nucleotide sequence: TGTGCCAGCAGTTACGGCCCCCCAGTTGGAAACACCATATATTTT.